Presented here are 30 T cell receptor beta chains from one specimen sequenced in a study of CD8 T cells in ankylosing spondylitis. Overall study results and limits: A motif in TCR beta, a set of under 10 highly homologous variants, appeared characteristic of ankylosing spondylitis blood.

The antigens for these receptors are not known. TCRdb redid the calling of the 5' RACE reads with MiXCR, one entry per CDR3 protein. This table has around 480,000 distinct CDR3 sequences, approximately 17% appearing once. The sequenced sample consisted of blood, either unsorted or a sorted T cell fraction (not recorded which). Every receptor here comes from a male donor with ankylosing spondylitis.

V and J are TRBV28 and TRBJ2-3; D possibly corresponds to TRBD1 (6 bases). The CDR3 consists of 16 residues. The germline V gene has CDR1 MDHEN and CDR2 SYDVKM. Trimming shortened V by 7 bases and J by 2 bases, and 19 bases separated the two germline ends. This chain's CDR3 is CASNLLGGPYTDTQYF. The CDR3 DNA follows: TGTGCCAGCAACCTCCTAGGGGGACCGTACACAGATACGCAGTATTTT.

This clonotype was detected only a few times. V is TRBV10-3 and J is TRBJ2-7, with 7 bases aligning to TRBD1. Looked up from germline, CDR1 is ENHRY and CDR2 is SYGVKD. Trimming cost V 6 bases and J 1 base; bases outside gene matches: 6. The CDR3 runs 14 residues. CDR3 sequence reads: CAISRDSKSYEQYF. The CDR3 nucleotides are TGTGCCATCAGCCGGGACAGCAAATCCTACGAGCAGTACTTC.

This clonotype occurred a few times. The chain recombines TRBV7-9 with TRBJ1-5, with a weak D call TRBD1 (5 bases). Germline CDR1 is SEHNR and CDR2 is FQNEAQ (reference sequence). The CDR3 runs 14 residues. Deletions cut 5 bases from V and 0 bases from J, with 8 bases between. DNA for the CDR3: TGTGCCAGCAGCGGGGGACCTAGCAATCAGCCCCAGCATTTT. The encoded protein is CASSGGPSNQPQHF.

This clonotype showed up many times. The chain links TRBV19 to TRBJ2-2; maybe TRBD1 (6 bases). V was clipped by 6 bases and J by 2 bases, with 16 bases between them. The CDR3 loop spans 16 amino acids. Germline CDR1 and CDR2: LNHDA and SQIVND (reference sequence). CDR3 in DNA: TGTGCCAGTAGGGACACACCGGGACATAACACCGGGGAGCTGTTTTTT. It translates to CASRDTPGHNTGELFF.

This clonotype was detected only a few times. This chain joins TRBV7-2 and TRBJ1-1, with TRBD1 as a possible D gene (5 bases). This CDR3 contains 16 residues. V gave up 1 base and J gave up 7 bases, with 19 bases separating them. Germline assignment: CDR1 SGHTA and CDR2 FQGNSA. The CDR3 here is CASSLGNPGLIGEAFF. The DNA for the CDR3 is TGTGCCAGCAGCTTAGGGAATCCGGGGCTGATTGGTGAAGCTTTCTTT. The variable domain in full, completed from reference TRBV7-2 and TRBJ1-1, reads GAGVSQSPSNKVTEKGKDVELRCDPISGHTALYWYRQSLGQGLEFLIYFQGNSAPDKSGLPSDRFSAERTGGSVSTLTIQRTQQEDSAVYLCASSLGNPGLIGEAFFGQGTRLTVV.

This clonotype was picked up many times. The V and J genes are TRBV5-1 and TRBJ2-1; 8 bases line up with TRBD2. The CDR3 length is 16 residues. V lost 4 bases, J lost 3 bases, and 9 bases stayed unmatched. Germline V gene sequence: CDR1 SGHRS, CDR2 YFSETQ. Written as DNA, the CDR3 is TGCGCCAGCAGCCCAGGAGGCAGCGGGAGCTACAATGAGCAGTTCTTC. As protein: CASSPGGSGSYNEQFF.

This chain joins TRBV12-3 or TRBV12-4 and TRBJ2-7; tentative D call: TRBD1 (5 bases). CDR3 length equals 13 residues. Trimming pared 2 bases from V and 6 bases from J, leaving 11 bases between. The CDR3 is CASSLSFRAEQYF. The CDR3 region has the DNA TGTGCCAGCAGTTTAAGTTTCAGGGCCGAGCAGTACTTC.

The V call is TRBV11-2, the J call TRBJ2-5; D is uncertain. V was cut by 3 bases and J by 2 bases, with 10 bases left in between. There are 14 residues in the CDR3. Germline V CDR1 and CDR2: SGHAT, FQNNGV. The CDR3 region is CASSLGSVQETQYF. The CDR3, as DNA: TGTGCCAGCAGCTTGGGGTCGGTTCAAGAGACCCAGTACTTC.

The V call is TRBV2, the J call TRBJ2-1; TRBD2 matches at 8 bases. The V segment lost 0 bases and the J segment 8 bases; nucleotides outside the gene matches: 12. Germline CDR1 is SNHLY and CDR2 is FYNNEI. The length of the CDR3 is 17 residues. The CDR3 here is CASSEAWVAGTVDEQFF. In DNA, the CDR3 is TGTGCCAGCAGTGAAGCGTGGGTAGCGGGAACGGTCGATGAGCAGTTCTTC.

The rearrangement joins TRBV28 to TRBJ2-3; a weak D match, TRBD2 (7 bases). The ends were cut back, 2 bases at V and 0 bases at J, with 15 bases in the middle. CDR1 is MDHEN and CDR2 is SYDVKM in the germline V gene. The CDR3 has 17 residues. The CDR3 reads CASSLGGAFSSTDTQYF. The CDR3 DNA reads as TGTGCCAGCAGTTTAGGGGGGGCCTTTTCGAGCACAGATACGCAGTATTTT.

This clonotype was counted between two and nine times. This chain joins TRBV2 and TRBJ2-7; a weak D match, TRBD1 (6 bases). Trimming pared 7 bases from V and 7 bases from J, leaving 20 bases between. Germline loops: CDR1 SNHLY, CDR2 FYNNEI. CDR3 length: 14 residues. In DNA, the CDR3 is TGTGCCAGCACCCAGGACAGCAGCCGGGGAGAGCAGTACTTC. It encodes CASTQDSSRGEQYF.

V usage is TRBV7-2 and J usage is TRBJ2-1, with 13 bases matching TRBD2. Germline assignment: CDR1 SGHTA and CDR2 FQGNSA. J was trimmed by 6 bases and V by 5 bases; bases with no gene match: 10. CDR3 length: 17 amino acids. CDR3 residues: CASSLRTSGSGGNEQFF. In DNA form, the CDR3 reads TGTGCCAGCAGCCTGCGGACTAGCGGGAGTGGAGGCAATGAGCAGTTCTTC. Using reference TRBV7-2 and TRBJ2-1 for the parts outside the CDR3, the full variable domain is GAGVSQSPSNKVTEKGKDVELRCDPISGHTALYWYRQSLGQGLEFLIYFQGNSAPDKSGLPSDRFSAERTGGSVSTLTIQRTQQEDSAVYLCASSLRTSGSGGNEQFFGPGTRLTVL.

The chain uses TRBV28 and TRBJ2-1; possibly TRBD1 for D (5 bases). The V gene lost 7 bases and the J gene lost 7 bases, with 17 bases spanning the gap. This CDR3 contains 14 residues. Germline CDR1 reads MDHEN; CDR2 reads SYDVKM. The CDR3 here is CASINIGAKNEQFF. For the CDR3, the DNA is TGTGCCAGCATTAATATTGGGGCGAAGAATGAGCAGTTCTTC.

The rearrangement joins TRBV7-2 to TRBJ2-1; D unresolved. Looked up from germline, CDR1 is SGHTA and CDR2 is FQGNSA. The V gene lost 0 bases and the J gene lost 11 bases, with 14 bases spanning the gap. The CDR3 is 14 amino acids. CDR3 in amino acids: CASSLASVTRQQFF. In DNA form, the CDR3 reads TGTGCCAGCAGCTTAGCCTCAGTCACCCGTCAGCAGTTCTTC.

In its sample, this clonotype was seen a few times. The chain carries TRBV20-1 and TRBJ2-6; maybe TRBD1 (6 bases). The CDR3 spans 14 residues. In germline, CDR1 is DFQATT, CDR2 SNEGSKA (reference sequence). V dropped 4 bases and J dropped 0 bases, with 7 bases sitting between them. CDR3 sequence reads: CSATGDSGANVLTF. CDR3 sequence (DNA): TGCAGTGCTACAGGGGACTCTGGGGCCAACGTCCTGACTTTC.

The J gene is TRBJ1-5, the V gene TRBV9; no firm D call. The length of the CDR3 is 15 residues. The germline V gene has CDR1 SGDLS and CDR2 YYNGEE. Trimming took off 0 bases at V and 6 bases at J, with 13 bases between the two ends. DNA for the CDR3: TGTGCCAGCAGCGTAGATTGGGGATCAGGTCAGCCCCAGCATTTT. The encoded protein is CASSVDWGSGQPQHF.

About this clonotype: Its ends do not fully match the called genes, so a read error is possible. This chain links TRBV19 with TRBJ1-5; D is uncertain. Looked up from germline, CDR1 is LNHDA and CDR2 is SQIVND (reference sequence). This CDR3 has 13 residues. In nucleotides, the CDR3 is TGTGCCAGTAGTATAGAGAGCAATAAGCCCCAGCATTTT. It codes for CASSIESNKPQHF.

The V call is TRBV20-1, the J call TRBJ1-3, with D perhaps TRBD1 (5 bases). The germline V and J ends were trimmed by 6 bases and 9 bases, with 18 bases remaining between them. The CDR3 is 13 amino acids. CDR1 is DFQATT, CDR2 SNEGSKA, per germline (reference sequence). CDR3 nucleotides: TGCAGTGCCAGGGACTCGGTGGTGGGCACCATATATTTT. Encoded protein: CSARDSVVGTIYF.

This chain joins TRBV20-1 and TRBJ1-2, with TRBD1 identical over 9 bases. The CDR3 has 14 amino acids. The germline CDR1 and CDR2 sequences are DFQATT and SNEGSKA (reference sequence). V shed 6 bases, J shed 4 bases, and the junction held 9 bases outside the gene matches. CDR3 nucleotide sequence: TGCAGTGCGGTGGGGGACAGGGCCCTCTATGGCTACACCTTC. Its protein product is CSAVGDRALYGYTF.

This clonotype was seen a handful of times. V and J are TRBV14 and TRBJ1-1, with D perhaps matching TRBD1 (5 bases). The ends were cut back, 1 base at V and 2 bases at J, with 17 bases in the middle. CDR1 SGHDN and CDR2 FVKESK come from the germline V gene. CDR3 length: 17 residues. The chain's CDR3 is CASSQGVAGRGNTEAFF. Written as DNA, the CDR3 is TGTGCCAGCAGCCAAGGAGTTGCAGGGCGGGGAAACACTGAAGCTTTCTTT. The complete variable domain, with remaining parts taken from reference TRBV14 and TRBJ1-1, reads EAGVTQFPSHSVIEKGQTVTLRCDPISGHDNLYWYRRVMGKEIKFLLHFVKESKQDESGMPNNRFLAERTGGTYSTLKVQPAELEDSGVYFCASSQGVAGRGNTEAFFGQGTRLTVV.

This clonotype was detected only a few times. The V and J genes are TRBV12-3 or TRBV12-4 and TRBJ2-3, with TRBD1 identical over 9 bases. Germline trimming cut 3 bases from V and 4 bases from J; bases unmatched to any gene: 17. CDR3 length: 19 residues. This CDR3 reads CASSFKSGGGTGYSDTQYF. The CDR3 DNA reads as TGTGCCAGCAGTTTTAAGTCTGGGGGGGGGACAGGGTATTCAGATACGCAGTATTTT.

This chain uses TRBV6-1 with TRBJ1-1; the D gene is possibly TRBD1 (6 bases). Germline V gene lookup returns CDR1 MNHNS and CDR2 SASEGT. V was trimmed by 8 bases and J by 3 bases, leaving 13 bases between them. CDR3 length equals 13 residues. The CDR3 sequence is CASGRKGDTEAFF. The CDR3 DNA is TGTGCCAGCGGGCGGAAGGGGGACACTGAAGCTTTCTTT.

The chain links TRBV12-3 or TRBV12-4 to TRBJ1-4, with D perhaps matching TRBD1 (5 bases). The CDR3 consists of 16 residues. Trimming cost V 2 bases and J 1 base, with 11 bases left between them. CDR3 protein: CASSLMGGRTNEKLFF. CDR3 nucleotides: TGTGCCAGCAGTTTAATGGGGGGTCGAACTAATGAAAAACTGTTTTTT.

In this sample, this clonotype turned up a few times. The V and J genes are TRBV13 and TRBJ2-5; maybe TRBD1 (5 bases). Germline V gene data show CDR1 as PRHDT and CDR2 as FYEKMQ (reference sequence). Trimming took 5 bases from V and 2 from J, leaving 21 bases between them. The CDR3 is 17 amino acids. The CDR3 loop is CASSLRKRGFGQETQYF. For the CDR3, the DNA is TGTGCCAGCAGCCTACGGAAAAGGGGTTTTGGGCAAGAGACCCAGTACTTC.

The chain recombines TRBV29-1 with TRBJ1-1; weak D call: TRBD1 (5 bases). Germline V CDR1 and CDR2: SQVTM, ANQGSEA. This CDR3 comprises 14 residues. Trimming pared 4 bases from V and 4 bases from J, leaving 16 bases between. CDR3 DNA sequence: TGCAGCGTTGTTGTCCAGGGCGACCCCACTGAAGCTTTCTTT. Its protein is CSVVVQGDPTEAFF.

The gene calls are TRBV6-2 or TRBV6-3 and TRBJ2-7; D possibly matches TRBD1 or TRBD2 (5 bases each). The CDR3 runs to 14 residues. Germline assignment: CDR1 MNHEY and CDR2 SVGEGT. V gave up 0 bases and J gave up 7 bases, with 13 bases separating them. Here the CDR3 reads CASSYSLGTGEQYF. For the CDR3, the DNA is TGTGCCAGCAGTTACTCGTTGGGGACGGGGGAGCAGTACTTC.

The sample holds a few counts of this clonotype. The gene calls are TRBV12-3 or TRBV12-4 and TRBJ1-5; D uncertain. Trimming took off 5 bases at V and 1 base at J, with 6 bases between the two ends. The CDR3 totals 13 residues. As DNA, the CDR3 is TGTGCCAGCAGTCTCAAAAGCAATCAGCCCCAGCATTTT. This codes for CASSLKSNQPQHF.

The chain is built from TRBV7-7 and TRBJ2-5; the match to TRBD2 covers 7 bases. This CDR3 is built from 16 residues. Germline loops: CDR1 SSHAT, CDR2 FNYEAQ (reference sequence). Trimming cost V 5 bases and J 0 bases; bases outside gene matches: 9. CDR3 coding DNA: TGTGCCAGCAGCCCTCAAGGTAGCGGGTACCAAGAGACCCAGTACTTC. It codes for CASSPQGSGYQETQYF.

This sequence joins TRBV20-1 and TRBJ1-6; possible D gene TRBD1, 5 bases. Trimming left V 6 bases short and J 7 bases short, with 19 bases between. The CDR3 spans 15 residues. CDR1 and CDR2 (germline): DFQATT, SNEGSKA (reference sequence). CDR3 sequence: CSALESGRKNSPLHF. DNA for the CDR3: TGCAGTGCCCTTGAATCAGGGAGAAAGAATTCACCCCTCCACTTT.

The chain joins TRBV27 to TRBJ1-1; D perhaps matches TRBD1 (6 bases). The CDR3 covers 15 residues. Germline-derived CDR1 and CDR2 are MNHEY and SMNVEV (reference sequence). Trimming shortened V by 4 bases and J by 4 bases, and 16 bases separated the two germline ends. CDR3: CASSSRGRGSTEAFF. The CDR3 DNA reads TGTGCCAGCAGTTCTCGGGGAAGGGGGAGCACTGAAGCTTTCTTT.